The present T cell receptor beta chain was sequenced within a study of shared clonotypes between healthy human individuals. Broader study findings: Roughly 5% of naive CD4 clonotypes were shared across four donors.

V dropped 2 bases and J dropped 2 bases, with 10 bases sitting between them. Germline values: CDR1 SGHTS, CDR2 YDEGEE. The CDR3 is made up of 14 amino acids. This clone was picked up one time. What it binds is not known. This table comes from immunoSEQ multiplex PCR, and its TCRdb copy is limited to in-frame clones, with some not included. Here the sample spans a few million clones, approximately 90% being singletons. The receptor was derived from a man between 18 and 35 years old in good health. Some clones in this sample may be carry-over from other donors' samples. The material sequenced was naive CD4+ T cells from PBMCs. The subset here: CD45RA+ positively selected. The V and J genes are TRBV5-8 and TRBJ2-5; D call uncertain. The CDR3 here is CASSFQPTQETQYF. DNA for the CDR3: TGTGCCAGCAGCTTCCAACCGACGCAAGAGACCCAGTACTTC.